A single sample is the source of the 7 T cell receptor beta chains below, sequenced in a study of cytomegalovirus exposure and HLA in healthy donors. TCRdb keeps only in-frame clones here, not all; method: immunoSEQ multiplex PCR. The sample has 230,000 or so clones; around 88% are singletons. The sequenced material came from PBMCs. The receptors shown here come from a young woman in good health and CMV-seronegative.

Regarding this clone: At one boundary the junction diverges from the germline segment, which might be a read error. This chain links TRBV30 with TRBJ2-2; no clear D. Germline-derived CDR1 and CDR2 are GTSNPN and SVGIG (reference sequence). The CDR3 length is 13 residues. The CDR3 sequence is CAWTAGFGLGFYF. CDR3 sequence (DNA): TGTGCCTGGACGGCCGGGTTCGGGTTGGGTTTTTATTTT.

The chain uses TRBV2 and TRBJ2-7, with D perhaps matching TRBD1 (6 bases). Germline V lookup: CDR1 SNHLY, CDR2 FYNNEI. This CDR3 is built from 15 residues. Trimming cost V 6 bases and J 6 bases, with 21 bases left between them. CDR3 sequence (DNA): TGTGCCAGCAGAGGCGTAGGACACGAAGGGGGCGAGCAGTACTTC. Encoded protein: CASRGVGHEGGEQYF.

The rearrangement joins TRBV5-4 to TRBJ2-5; 12 positions agree with TRBD2. Germline lookup yields CDR1 SGHNT and CDR2 YYREEE (reference sequence). Unmatched junction bases numbered 6, after V lost 4 bases and J lost 8 bases. This CDR3 contains 14 residues. The CDR3 coding sequence is TGTGCCAGCAGCGAAAGACTAGCGGGAGATACCCAGTACTTC. Its protein product is CASSERLAGDTQYF.

The chain uses TRBV28 and TRBJ1-1; D perhaps matches TRBD1 (5 bases). Germline V gene sequence: CDR1 MDHEN, CDR2 SYDVKM. Trimming removed 6 bases from V and 2 bases from J, with 19 bases in between. This CDR3 spans 16 amino acids. CDR3 protein: CASRVPGRVSNTEAFF. The CDR3 DNA reads as TGTGCCAGCAGGGTCCCTGGCAGGGTTAGCAACACTGAAGCTTTCTTT.

This clone has a handful of counts. This rearrangement joins TRBV28 to TRBJ1-5; the match to TRBD1 covers 7 bases. The germline V gene has CDR1 MDHEN and CDR2 SYDVKM. V dropped 5 bases and J dropped 0; count of bases not matched to a gene: 4. This CDR3 spans 15 amino acids. CDR3 nucleotide sequence: TGTGCCAGCAGTGGGACAGAGTATAGCAATCAGCCCCAGCATTTT. Its translation is CASSGTEYSNQPQHF.

The table lists this clone with a few counts. The J gene is TRBJ2-7, the V gene TRBV28; no reliable D call. The ends were cut back, 4 bases at V and 5 bases at J, with 15 bases in the middle. The CDR3 consists of 14 residues. In germline, CDR1 is MDHEN, CDR2 SYDVKM. The CDR3 DNA is TGTGCCAGCAGTTCCTTGGGCGTCAGAAACGAGCAGTACTTC. This translates into CASSSLGVRNEQYF.

The rearrangement joins TRBV11-3 to TRBJ2-3, with D possibly being TRBD1 (5 bases). The CDR3 sequence is 14 residues long. Trimming cost V 2 bases and J 0 bases, with 6 bases left between them. The V gene's germline CDR1 is SGHNT and CDR2 YENEEA. The CDR3 bases are TGTGCCAGCAGCTTAAGGGGAAGCACAGATACGCAGTATTTT. It yields the protein CASSLRGSTDTQYF.